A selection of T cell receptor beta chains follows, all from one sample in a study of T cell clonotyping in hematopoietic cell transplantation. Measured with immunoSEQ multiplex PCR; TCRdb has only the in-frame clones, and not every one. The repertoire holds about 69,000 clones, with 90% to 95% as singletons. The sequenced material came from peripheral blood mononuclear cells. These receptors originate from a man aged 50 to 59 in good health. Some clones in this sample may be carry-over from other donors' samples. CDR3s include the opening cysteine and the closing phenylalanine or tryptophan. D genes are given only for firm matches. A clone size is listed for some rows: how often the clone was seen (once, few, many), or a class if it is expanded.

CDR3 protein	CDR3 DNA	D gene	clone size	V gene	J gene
CASSYSISDTQYF	TGTGCCAGCAGTTACTCGATCAGCGATACGCAGTATTTT	-	-	TRBV6-5	TRBJ2-3
CASSPGLGETQYF	TGTGCCAGCAGCCCCGGGTTGGGGGAGACCCAGTACTTC	-	-	TRBV11-1	TRBJ2-5
CASSSQTGSGNTIYF	TGCGCCAGCAGCTCCCAAACAGGGTCTGGAAACACCATATATTTT	-	-	TRBV5-1	TRBJ1-3
CASSYSGLAGAAQYF	TGTGCCAGCAGTTACTCGGGCCTAGCGGGCGCCGCGCAGTATTTT	TRBD2	-	TRBV6-5	TRBJ2-3
CASSDEGLAQETQYF	TGTGCCAGCAGTGATGAGGGGTTGGCTCAAGAGACCCAGTACTTC	-	-	TRBV2	TRBJ2-5
CASSLSETRGLPYNEQFF	TGTGCCAGCAGTTTGTCGGAGACCCGGGGGCTACCTTACAATGAGCAGTTCTTC	-	-	TRBV27	TRBJ2-1
CASKKARGRVETQYF	TGTGCCAGCAAAAAAGCGAGGGGGCGAGTAGAGACCCAGTACTTC	TRBD1	-	TRBV6-5	TRBJ2-5
CASSPGQGLDTQYF	TGTGCCAGCAGTCCGGGACAGGGGCTAGATACGCAGTATTTT	TRBD1	-	TRBV6-4	TRBJ2-3
CSTSIGGPTDTQYF	TGCAGCACATCTATTGGCGGGCCCACAGATACGCAGTATTTT	-	-	TRBV29-1	TRBJ2-3
CASSPLPGVAMDTEAFF	TGTGCCAGCAGCCCACTTCCCGGTGTGGCGATGGACACTGAAGCTTTCTTT	-	-	TRBV9	TRBJ1-1
CASSVPSSRGVTDTQYF	TGTGCCAGCAGCGTACCGTCTTCGCGGGGGGTCACAGATACGCAGTATTTT	TRBD2	-	TRBV9	TRBJ2-3
CASSETSGRDNEQFF	TGTGCCAGCAGCGAAACTAGCGGGAGGGACAATGAGCAGTTCTTC	TRBD2	-	TRBV5-5	TRBJ2-1
CASRAGYSNQPQHF	TGTGCCAGCAGGGCAGGCTATAGCAATCAGCCCCAGCATTTT	-	once	TRBV2	TRBJ1-5
CASSPPRTHYGYTF	TGTGCCAGCAGTCCGCCTCGGACCCACTATGGCTACACCTTC	-	-	TRBV28	TRBJ1-2
CASSELVSYNEQFF	TGTGCCAGCAGTGAGCTCGTCTCCTACAATGAGCAGTTCTTC	-	-	TRBV2	TRBJ2-1
CASSSPRRNQPQHF	TGTGCCAGCAGTTCCCCCCGTAGGAATCAGCCCCAGCATTTT	-	-	TRBV6-5	TRBJ1-5
CASSPLGGNYGYTF	TGTGCCAGCAGTCCCCTAGGGGGCAACTATGGCTACACCTTC	TRBD1	-	TRBV28	TRBJ1-2
CASSLDRKGTKVGSRLFF	TGTGCCAGCAGCTTGGACCGAAAGGGGACAAAAGTGGGGAGCCGTCTGTTTTTT	-	-	TRBV7-9	TRBJ1-4
CASSERTVITGELFF	TGTGCCAGCAGCGAGAGGACAGTAATCACCGGGGAGCTGTTTTTT	-	-	TRBV2	TRBJ2-2
CASSPGAGRSGNTIYF	TGTGCCAGCAGTCCAGGTGCAGGACGATCTGGAAACACCATATATTTT	-	-	TRBV25-1	TRBJ1-3
CASSQGTGGDYEQYF	TGCGCCAGCAGCCAAGGGACAGGGGGAGACTACGAGCAGTACTTC	TRBD1	-	TRBV4-1	TRBJ2-7
CASSLTGGSNQPQHF	TGTGCCAGCAGCCTGACAGGAGGGAGCAATCAGCCCCAGCATTTT	-	-	TRBV28	TRBJ1-5
CASSQRRVGGDYEQYF	TGTGCCAGCAGCCAACGCAGGGTCGGGGGGGACTACGAGCAGTACTTC	TRBD2	-	TRBV7-8	TRBJ2-7
CASSSQGDQPQHF	TGTGCCAGCAGCTCGCAGGGGGATCAGCCCCAGCATTTT	TRBD1	-	TRBV7-9	TRBJ1-5
CASSEEMAGWTQETQYF	TGTGCCAGCAGTGAAGAGATGGCGGGTTGGACTCAAGAGACCCAGTACTTC	-	once	TRBV6-1	TRBJ2-5
CASRGWGDTQYF	TGTGCCAGCAGGGGATGGGGAGATACGCAGTATTTT	-	-	TRBV25-1	TRBJ2-3
CAISESSAYNEQFF	TGTGCCATCAGTGAGTCTTCGGCCTACAATGAGCAGTTCTTC	-	-	TRBV10-3	TRBJ2-1
CATSSSSGYEQFF	TGTGCCACCAGCAGTTCATCAGGCTATGAGCAGTTCTTC	-	-	TRBV15	TRBJ2-1
CATTPLQYQETQYF	TGTGCCACCACCCCCCTCCAGTACCAAGAGACCCAGTACTTC	-	-	TRBV15	TRBJ2-5
CASSRPSETQYF	TGTGCCAGCAGCCGCCCAAGTGAGACCCAGTACTTC	-	-	TRBV7-2	TRBJ2-5
CASSVTFRPSGDPSYNEQFF	TGTGCCAGCAGTGTCACATTTCGCCCTAGCGGGGACCCCTCCTACAATGAGCAGTTCTTC	TRBD2	-	TRBV11-3	TRBJ2-1